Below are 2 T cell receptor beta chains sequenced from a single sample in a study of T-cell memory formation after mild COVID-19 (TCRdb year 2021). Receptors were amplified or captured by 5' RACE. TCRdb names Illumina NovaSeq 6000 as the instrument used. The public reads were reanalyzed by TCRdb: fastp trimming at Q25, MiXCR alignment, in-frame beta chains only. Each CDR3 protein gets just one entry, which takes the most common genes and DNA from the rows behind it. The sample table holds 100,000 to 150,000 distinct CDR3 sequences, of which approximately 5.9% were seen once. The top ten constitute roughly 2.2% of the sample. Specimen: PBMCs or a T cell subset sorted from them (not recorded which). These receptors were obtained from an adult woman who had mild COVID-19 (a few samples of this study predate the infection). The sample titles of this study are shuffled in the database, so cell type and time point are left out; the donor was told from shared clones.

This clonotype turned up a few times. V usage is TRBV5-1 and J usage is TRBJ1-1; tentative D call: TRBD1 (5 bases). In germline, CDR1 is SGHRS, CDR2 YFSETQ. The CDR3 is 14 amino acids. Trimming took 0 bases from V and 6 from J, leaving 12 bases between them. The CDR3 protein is CASSLESGMAEAFF. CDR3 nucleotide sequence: TGCGCCAGCAGCTTGGAATCAGGGATGGCTGAAGCTTTCTTT.

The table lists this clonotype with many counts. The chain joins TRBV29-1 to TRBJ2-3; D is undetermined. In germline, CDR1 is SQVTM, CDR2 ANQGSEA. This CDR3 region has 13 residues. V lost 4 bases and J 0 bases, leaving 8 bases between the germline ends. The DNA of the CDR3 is TGCAGCGTTGGAGGCCAAAGCACAGATACGCAGTATTTT. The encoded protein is CSVGGQSTDTQYF.